The present TCR beta chain was sequenced within a study of tumor and adjacent non-tumor tissue in lung cancer. The wider study: Each sample yielded approximately 4.2 million productive TCRbeta reads on average. Broader study findings: Compared with tumor, normal lung showed significantly lower TCR diversity. Tumor TCR diversity, when higher, was linked to shorter survival.

Three rounds of nested PCR, following a modified ARM-PCR protocol, produced the TCRbeta library. Each CDR3 protein is one row after TCRdb ran MiXCR on the multiplex PCR reads. The sample contains some 77,000 distinct CDR3 sequences, under 70% of which appear only once. This sample's RNA came from whole unsorted tissue. This CDR3 has 17 residues. Germline CDR1 is WNHNN and CDR2 is SYGVQD (reference sequence). Trimming pared 7 bases from V and 0 bases from J, leaving 20 bases between. In regard to this clonotype: Its specificity is unknown.

The sequence came from a woman between 65 and 79 years old with non-small cell lung cancer. The V call is TRBV10-1, the J call TRBJ2-3, with a weak D call TRBD2 (5 bases). The sample was lung tumor tissue. In DNA form, the CDR3 reads TGCGCCAGCATTGACCGGGCTAATGGGAGTAGCACAGATACGCAGTATTTT. Its translation is CASIDRANGSSTDTQYF.